Listed below are T cell receptor beta chains from one sample, sequenced in a study of blood T cells in healthy people across ages. TCRdb re-derived calls from the 5' RACE reads in MiXCR, one entry per CDR3 protein. Of under 750,000 distinct CDR3 sequences listed, roughly 43% are singletons. The sample consisted of blood. These receptor sequences come from a man older than 75 in good health. The CDR3 runs from the conserved cysteine through the conserved F or W. The D gene is left open where the match is weak. Some rows mark clone size as missing; the rest say once, few, many or name a class of expanded clone.

D,size,V,J,DNA,CDR3
-,-,TRBV9,TRBJ2-1,TGTGCCAGCAGCGCTCACAGGGGGGGTGGTGAGCAGTTCTTC,CASSAHRGGGEQFF
-,-,TRBV5-1,TRBJ1-1,TGCGCCAGCAGCCCCCGGGCCAGTGGGACTAACACTGAAGCTTTCTTT,CASSPRASGTNTEAFF
TRBD1,few,TRBV27,TRBJ1-2,TGTGCCAGCCAAAACCTCGGCTACGGGACAGGGGGACGTGGCTACACCTTC,CASQNLGYGTGGRGYTF
-,many,TRBV6-6,TRBJ2-1,TGTGCCAGCAGTGTCAGGACAGACTCCTACAATGAGCAGTTCTTC,CASSVRTDSYNEQFF
-,-,TRBV20-1,TRBJ2-5,TGCAGTGCTAGAGGGGAAGGACGTAACCAAGAGACCCAGTACTTC,CSARGEGRNQETQYF
-,few,TRBV15,TRBJ2-5,TGTGCCACCAGCAGGGATAGGAGCCAAGCAGAGACCCAGTACTTC,CATSRDRSQAETQYF
TRBD1,-,TRBV18,TRBJ1-4,TGTGCCAGCTCACCACTCGTAGGACAGGGCGAAAAACTGTTTTTT,CASSPLVGQGEKLFF
-,-,TRBV20-1,TRBJ1-5,TGCAGTGCTAGTCCTAAGACAGGCCCCGACTCTTATAGCAATCAGCCCCAGCATTTT,CSASPKTGPDSYSNQPQHF
-,many,TRBV20-1,TRBJ2-7,TGCAGGGCGGACTCGACCTACGAGCAGTACTTC,CRADSTYEQYF
-,-,TRBV11-2,TRBJ2-7,TGTGCCAGCAGCTTTGGGGGGGCAGGGGATTCCTACGAGCAGTACTTC,CASSFGGAGDSYEQYF
TRBD2,-,TRBV20-1,TRBJ2-3,TGCAGTGCTAGACAAGACCTTAGCGGGGGGACAGATACGCAGTATTTT,CSARQDLSGGTDTQYF
-,once,TRBV6-5,TRBJ1-5,TGTGACAGCAGTTACTCGGGGCCTCAGCCCCAGCATTTT,CDSSYSGPQPQHF
TRBD2,few,TRBV20-1,TRBJ2-1,TGCAGTGCTAGGACCGCTGGCGGGGGGTACAATGAGCAGTTCTTC,CSARTAGGGYNEQFF
TRBD2,few,TRBV15,TRBJ2-1,TGTGCCACCAGCAGAGCAGCGGGAGGAAGCCTTAGCTCCTACAATGAGCAGTTCTTC,CATSRAAGGSLSSYNEQFF
-,-,TRBV7-9,TRBJ2-1,TGTGCCAGCAGCTCGCGGTCCAGCTCCTACAATGAGCAGTTCTTC,CASSSRSSSYNEQFF
-,few,TRBV7-9,TRBJ1-1,TGTGCCAGCAGCCACCGGGACACAAACACTGAAGCTTTCTTT,CASSHRDTNTEAFF
-,few,TRBV15,TRBJ2-3,TGTGCCACCAGCAGAGATCCCGGCACAGATACGCAGTATTTT,CATSRDPGTDTQYF
TRBD2,-,TRBV5-8,TRBJ2-1,TGTGCCAGCAGCGGTACCGGGACTAGCGGGGCAAATGAGCAGTTCTTC,CASSGTGTSGANEQFF
-,few,TRBV7-2,TRBJ2-1,TGTGCCAGCAGCCCCCCCTCGAATGAGCAGTTCTTC,CASSPPSNEQFF
-,few,TRBV5-1,TRBJ1-4,TGCGCCAGTGCCGAAGGGGGTAATGAAAAACTGTTTTTT,CASAEGGNEKLFF
TRBD1,-,TRBV5-1,TRBJ2-2,TGCGCCAGCAGCTTGGTGTCCGGGACAGTTCATCCCGGGGAGCTGTTTTTT,CASSLVSGTVHPGELFF
-,-,TRBV7-2,TRBJ2-4,TGTGCCAGCAGCGCAGGGCTAAGGAACATTCAGTACTTC,CASSAGLRNIQYF
-,few,TRBV21-1,TRBJ2-1,TGTGCCAGCAGCAAAGCGGCGGGACAGGGGCGTGACAACAATGAGCAGTTCTTC,CASSKAAGQGRDNNEQFF
TRBD1,-,TRBV7-2,TRBJ1-6,TGTGCCAGCAGCATAGAGGACAGGGGTCACCACTTT,CASSIEDRGHHF
-,-,TRBV7-2,TRBJ2-5,TGTGCCAGCACCAGAGAGCAGGGCTATAATGAGCAGTACTTC,CASTREQGYNEQYF
-,-,TRBV20-1,TRBJ1-5,TGCAGGGGGGGCCAGCGGTGCAATCAGCCCCAGCATTTT,CRGGQRCNQPQHF
TRBD1,-,TRBV5-1,TRBJ2-2,TGCGCCAGCAGCACGGGACAGGGTAAAGACGGGGAGCTGTTTTTT,CASSTGQGKDGELFF
-,-,TRBV20-1,TRBJ1-2,TGCAGTGCTAGAGTCCGGGGGTTAGACTATGGCTACACCTTC,CSARVRGLDYGYTF
TRBD2,few,TRBV6-6,TRBJ2-1,TGTGCCAGCAGCCAGACTAGCGGGAGGCAGAATGAGCAGTTCTTC,CASSQTSGRQNEQFF
TRBD1,many,TRBV10-3,TRBJ2-1,TGTGCCATCAGTGTGACAGGGGGATCCTACAATGAGCAGTTCTTC,CAISVTGGSYNEQFF
TRBD2,few,TRBV7-2,TRBJ2-7,TGTGCCAGCAGCTCACCCACGACTAGCGGGTTGAAAGAGCAGTACTTC,CASSSPTTSGLKEQYF
-,-,TRBV7-2,TRBJ2-6,TGTGCCAGCAGCTTAGCAGCCGGTGGAGTCACGGGGGCCAACGTCCTGACTTTC,CASSLAAGGVTGANVLTF
-,few,TRBV29-1,TRBJ1-2,TGCAGCGTTGAACGGGGAGGGGACTATGGCTACACCTTC,CSVERGGDYGYTF